The clone carrying this T cell receptor beta chain has a count of ten or more. The antigen is undetermined. TCRdb redid the calling of the RT-PCR reads with MiXCR, one entry per CDR3 protein. The sample shows some 500,000 distinct CDR3 sequences, around 13% of them seen only once. Germline CDR1 and CDR2: MNHEY and SVGAGI. The CDR3 spans 14 residues. V was trimmed by 4 bases and J by 0 bases, leaving 9 bases between them. The data derive from a study of response to subunit inactivated influenza vaccine. General study points: Authors proposed each seasonal influenza vaccination draws in few new T cells.

The sequence derives from a man aged 45 to 65 who received an inactivated influenza vaccine. This rearrangement joins TRBV6-5 to TRBJ1-1; D unclear. Sequences were derived from PBMCs from blood, sampled roughly 46 days after vaccination. Written as DNA, the CDR3 is TGTGCCAGCAGTTTACACCCGATGAACACTGAAGCTTTCTTT. Translated, it gives CASSLHPMNTEAFF.